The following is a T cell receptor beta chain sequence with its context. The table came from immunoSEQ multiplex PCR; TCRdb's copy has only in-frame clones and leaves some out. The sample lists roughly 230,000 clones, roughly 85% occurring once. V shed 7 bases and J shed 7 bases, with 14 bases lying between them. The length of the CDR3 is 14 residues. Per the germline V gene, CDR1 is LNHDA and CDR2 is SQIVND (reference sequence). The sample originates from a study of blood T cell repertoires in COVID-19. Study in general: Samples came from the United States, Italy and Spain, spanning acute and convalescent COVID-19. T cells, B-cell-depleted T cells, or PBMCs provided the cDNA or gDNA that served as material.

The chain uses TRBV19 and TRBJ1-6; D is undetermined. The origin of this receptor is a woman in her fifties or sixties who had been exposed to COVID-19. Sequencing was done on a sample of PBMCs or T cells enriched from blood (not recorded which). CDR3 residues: CASNRPGGNSPLHF. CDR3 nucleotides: TGTGCCAGTAACCGACCAGGAGGAAATTCACCCCTCCACTTT.